The clone carrying this T cell receptor (beta chain) was detected ten times or more. The target antigen is unknown. There were no patients who had received any treatment before thyroid surgery. These data are taken from a study of metastatic and nonmetastatic thyroid tumors. The overall study: The authors compared repertoires across blood and tumor or nodule tissue from malignant and benign thyroid patients.

Whole-study results and caveats: It was reportedly found that TCR beta diversity was significantly higher in malignant thyroid tumors than in benign nodules, a difference seen in both blood and tumor samples.

Germline lookup yields CDR1 MDHEN and CDR2 SYDVKM. CDR3 length: 12 amino acids. Trimming stripped 2 bases from V and 7 bases from J, with 8 bases between. TCRdb re-called clones via MiXCR from the PCR reads. The table records 30,000 to 40,000 clones, around 20% of them present only once. The sequenced sample consisted of blood. The source is a female donor with papillary thyroid cancer or a benign thyroid nodule (not recorded which). Some clones in this sample may be carry-over from other donors' samples. The chain recombines TRBV28 with TRBJ1-2; no clear D gene. The CDR3 DNA sequence: TGTGCCAGCAGTTTAATGGGGATTGGCTACACCTTC. Protein sequence: CASSLMGIGYTF.